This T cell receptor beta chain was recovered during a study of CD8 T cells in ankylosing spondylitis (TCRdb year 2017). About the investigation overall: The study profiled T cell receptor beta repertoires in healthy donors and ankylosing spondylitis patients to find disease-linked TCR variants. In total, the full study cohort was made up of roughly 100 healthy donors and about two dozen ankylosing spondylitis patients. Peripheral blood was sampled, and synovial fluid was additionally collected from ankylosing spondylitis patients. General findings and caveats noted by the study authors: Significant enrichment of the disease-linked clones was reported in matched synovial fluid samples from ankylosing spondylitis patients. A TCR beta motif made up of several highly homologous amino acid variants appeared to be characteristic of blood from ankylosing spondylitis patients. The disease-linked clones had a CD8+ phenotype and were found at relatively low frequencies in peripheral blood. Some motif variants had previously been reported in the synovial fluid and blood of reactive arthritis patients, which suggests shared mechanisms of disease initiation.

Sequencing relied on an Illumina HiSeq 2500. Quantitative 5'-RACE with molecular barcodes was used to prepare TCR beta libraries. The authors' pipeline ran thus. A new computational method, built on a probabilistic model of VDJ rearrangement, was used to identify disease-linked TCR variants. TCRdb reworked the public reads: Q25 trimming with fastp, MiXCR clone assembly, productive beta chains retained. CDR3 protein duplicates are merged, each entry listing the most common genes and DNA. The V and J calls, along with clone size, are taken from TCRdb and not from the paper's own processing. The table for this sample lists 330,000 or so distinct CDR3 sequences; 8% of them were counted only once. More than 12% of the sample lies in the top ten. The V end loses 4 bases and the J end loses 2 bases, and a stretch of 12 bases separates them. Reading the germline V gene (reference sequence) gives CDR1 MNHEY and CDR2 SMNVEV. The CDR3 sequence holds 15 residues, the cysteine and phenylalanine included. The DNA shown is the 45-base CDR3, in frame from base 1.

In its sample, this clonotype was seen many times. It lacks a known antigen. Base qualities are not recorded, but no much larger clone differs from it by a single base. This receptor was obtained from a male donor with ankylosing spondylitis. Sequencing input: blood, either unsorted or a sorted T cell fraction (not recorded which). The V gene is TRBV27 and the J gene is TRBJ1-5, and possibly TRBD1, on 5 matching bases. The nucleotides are TGTGCCAGCAGTTCGGGGGGGTCGGGCAATCAGCCCCAGCATTTT. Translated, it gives CASSSGGSGNQPQHF.